This TCR beta chain was sequenced for a study of blood T cell repertoires in COVID-19. Study-wide background: Samples of COVID-19 (acute and convalescent) were obtained from the United States, Italy and Spain. In each case, the material was cDNA or gDNA derived from T cells, B-cell-depleted T cells, or PBMCs.

Germline lookup yields CDR1 SGHRS and CDR2 YFSETQ. This CDR3 comprises 15 residues. Trimming took 2 bases from V and 4 from J; bases not matched to a gene: 7. Original methodology: Amplification of reference gene primers provided the estimated nucleated cell counts. Libraries were prepared by immunoSEQ multiplex PCR; TCRdb keeps only in-frame clonotypes and omits some of them. V, J and clone size are those of that table, while D and trimming were read from the DNA. Altogether 150,000 to 200,000 clones are present, around 86% being singletons, with the ten largest covering roughly 8.2%. The sequence was obtained from a man aged 55-75 years with acute or convalescent COVID-19. The gene calls are TRBV5-1 and TRBJ2-7, with 9 nucleotides matching TRBD2. The sample was peripheral blood. The CDR3 bases are TGCGCCAGCAGCTTCGCGACTAGCGGAGGTTACGAGCAGTACTTC. This sequence encodes CASSFATSGGYEQYF.